This T cell receptor beta chain was obtained from a study of cytomegalovirus exposure and HLA in healthy donors. Germline values: CDR1 MNHNS, CDR2 SASEGT. CDR3 length equals 15 residues. Trimming took off 3 bases at V and 0 bases at J, with 9 bases between the two ends. Primers included in the PCR were 60 Vbeta and 13 Jbeta primers. TCRdb's table, derived via immunoSEQ multiplex PCR, lists solely in-frame clones and lacks some. The table has around 99,000 clones, 65% to 85% seen once. The chain links TRBV6-1 to TRBJ1-5, with D unresolved. The sequence derives from a man aged 25-45 years in good health and CMV-seronegative. Sequenced material: PBMCs. The CDR3 DNA is TGTGCCAGCAGTGAGTGGAGTTATAGCAATCAGCCCCAGCATTTT. Its translation is CASSEWSYSNQPQHF.